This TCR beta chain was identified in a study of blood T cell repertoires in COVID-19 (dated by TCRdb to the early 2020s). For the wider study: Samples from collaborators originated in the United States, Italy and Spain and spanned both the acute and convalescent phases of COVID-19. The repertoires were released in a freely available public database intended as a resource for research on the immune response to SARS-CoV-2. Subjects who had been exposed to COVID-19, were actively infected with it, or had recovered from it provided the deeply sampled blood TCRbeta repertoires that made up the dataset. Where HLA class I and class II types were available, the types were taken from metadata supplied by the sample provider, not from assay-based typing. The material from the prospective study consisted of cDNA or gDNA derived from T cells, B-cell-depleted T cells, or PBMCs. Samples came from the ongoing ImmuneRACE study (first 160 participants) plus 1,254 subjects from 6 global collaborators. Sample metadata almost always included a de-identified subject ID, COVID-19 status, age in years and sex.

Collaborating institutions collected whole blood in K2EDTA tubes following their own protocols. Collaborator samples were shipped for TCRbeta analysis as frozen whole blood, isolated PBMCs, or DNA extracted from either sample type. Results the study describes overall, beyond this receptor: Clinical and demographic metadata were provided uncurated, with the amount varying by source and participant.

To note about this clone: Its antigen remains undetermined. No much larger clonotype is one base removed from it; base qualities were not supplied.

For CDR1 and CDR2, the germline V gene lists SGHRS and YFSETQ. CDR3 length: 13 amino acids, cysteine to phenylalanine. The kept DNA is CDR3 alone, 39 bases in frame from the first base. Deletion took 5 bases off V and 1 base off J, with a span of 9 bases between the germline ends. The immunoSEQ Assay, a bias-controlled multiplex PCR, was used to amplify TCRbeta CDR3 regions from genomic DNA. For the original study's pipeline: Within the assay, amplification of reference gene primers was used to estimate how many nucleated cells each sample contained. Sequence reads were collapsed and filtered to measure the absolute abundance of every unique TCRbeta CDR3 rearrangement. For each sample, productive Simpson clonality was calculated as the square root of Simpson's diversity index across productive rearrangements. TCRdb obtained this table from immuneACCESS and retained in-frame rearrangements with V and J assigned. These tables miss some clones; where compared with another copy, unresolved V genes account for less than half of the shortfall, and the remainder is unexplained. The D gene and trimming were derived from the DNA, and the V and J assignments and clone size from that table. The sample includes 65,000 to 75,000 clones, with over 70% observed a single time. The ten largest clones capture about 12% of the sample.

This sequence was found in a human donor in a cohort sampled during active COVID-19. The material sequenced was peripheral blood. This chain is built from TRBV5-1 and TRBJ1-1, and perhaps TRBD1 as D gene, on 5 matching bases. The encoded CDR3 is CASSGGTNTEAFF. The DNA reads TGCGCCAGCAGTGGAGGGACGAACACTGAAGCTTTCTTT. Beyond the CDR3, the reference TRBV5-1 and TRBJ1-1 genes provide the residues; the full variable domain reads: KAGVTQTPRYLIKTRGQQVTLSCSPISGHRSVSWYQQTPGQGLQFLFEYFSETQRNKGNFPGRFSGRQFSNSRSEMNVSTLELGDSALYLCASSGGTNTEAFFGQGTRLTVV.